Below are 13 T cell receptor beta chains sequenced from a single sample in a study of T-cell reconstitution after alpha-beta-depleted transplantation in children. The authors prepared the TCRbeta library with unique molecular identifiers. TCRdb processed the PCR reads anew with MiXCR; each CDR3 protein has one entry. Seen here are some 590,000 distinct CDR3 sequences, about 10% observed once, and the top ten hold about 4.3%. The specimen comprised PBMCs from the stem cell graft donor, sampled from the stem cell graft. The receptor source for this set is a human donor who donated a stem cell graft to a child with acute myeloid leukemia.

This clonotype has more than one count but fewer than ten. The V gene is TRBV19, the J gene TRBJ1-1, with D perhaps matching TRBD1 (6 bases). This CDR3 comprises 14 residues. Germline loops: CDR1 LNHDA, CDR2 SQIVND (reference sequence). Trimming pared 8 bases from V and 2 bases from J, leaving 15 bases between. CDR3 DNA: TGTGCCAGTGTCCTGACCGGGACAAACACTGAAGCTTTCTTT. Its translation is CASVLTGTNTEAFF.

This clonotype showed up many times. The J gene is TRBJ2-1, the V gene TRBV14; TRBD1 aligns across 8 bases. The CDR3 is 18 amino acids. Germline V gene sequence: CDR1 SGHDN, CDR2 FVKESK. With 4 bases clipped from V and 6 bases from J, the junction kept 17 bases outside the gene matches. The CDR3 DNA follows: TGTGCCAGCAGCCTTAGAGCTGACAGGGGACGAGAGGGCAATGAGCAGTTCTTC. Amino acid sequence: CASSLRADRGREGNEQFF.

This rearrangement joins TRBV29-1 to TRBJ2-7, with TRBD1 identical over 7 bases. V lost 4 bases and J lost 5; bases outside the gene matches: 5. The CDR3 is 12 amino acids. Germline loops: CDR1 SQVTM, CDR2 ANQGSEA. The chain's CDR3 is CSVARDSHEQYF. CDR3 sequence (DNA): TGCAGCGTTGCCCGGGACAGCCACGAGCAGTACTTC.

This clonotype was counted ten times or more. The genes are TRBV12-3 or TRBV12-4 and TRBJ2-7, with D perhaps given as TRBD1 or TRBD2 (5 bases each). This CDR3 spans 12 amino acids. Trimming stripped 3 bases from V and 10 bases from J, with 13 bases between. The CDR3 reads CASSFGRDRQYF. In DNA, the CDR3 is TGTGCCAGCAGTTTTGGCCGGGACCGACAGTACTTC.

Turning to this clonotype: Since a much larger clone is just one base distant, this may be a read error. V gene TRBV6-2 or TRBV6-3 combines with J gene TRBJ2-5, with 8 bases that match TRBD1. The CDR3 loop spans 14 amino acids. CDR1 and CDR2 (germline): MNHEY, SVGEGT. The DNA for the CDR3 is TGTGCCAGCAGTTACTCGCAGGGGGCGGAGACCCTGTACTTC. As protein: CASSYSQGAETLYF.

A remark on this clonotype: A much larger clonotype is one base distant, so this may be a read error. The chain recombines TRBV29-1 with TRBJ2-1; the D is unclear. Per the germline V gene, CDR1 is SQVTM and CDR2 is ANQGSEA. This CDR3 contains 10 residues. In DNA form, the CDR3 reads TGCAGCGCTGAAAGGGAACGTCGGTTCTTC. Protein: CSAERERRFF.

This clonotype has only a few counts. The CDR3 here is CASTTIWDIFNYGYTF. CDR3 DNA: TGTGCCAGCACCACCATCTGGGACATCTTTAACTATGGCTACACCTTC. The J gene is TRBJ1-2, the V gene TRBV7-2; weak D call: TRBD1 (6 bases). This CDR3 region has 16 residues. Per the germline V gene, CDR1 is SGHTA and CDR2 is FQGNSA. Trimming took 7 bases from V and 1 from J, leaving 19 bases between them.

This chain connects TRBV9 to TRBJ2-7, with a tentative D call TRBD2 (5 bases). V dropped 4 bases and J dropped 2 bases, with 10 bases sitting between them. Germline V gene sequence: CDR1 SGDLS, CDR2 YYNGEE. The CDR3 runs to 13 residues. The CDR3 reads CASSPELAYEQYF. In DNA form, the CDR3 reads TGTGCCAGCAGCCCAGAACTAGCCTACGAGCAGTACTTC.

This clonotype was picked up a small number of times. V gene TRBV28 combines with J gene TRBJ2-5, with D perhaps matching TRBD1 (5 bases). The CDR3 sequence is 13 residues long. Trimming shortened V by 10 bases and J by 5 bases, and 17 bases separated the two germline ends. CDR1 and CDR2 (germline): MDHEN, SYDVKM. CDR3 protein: CATNLVKGETQYF. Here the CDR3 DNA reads TGTGCCACCAATCTGGTGAAGGGGGAGACCCAGTACTTC.

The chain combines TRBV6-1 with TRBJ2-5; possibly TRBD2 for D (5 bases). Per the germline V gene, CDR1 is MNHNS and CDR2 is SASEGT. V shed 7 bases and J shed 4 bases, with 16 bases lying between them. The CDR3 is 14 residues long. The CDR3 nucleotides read TGTGCCAGCACCCTAAGGGAGTTCCCAGAGACCCAGTACTTC. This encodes CASTLREFPETQYF.

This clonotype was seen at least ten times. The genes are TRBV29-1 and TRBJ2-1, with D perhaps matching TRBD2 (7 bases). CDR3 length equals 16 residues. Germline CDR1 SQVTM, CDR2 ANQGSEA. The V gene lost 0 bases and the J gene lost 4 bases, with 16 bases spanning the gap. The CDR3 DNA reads TGCAGCGTTGAAGAGGGAGGGGGAGGGTCTTACAATGAGCAGTTCTTC. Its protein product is CSVEEGGGGSYNEQFF.

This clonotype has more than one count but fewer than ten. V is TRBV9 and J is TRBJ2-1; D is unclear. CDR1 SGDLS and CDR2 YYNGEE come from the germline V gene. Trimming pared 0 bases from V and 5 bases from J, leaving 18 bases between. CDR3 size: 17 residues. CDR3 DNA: TGTGCCAGCAGCGTAGGTTCAAAAGCCGTTGCTGACAATGAGCAGTTCTTC. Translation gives CASSVGSKAVADNEQFF.

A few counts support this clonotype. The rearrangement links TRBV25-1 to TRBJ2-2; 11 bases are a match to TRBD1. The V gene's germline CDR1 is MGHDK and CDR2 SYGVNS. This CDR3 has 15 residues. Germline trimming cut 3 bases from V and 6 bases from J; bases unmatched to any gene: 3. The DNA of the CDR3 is TGTGCCAGCAGTGATTCGGGACAGGGGGCCGGGGAGCTGTTTTTT. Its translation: CASSDSGQGAGELFF.